Below, 15 T cell receptor beta chains from the same sample are listed, as sequenced in a study of cytomegalovirus exposure and HLA in healthy donors (dated by TCRdb to 2016 to 2017). Library preparation employed the immunoSEQ multiplex PCR assay. For the multiplex PCR, a mixture combining 60 forward primers for TCR Vbeta segments and 13 reverse primers for TCR Jbeta segments was used. Here the immuneACCESS table is served through TCRdb, limited to in-frame sequences with V and J called. Missing clones are a known gap in these copies; in checked studies unresolved V genes cover under half, and the rest lacks a known reason. A total of roughly 130,000 clones appear in this sample, approximately 79% of them only once. Roughly 0.87% of the sample is in the top ten clones. Sample: PBMCs. The receptors come from a man between 18 and 29 years old in good health and CMV-seronegative.

The chain couples TRBV6-5 to TRBJ2-2; no clear D. CDR1 is MNHEY, CDR2 SVGAGI, per germline. Between the trimmed V and J ends, which lost 7 bases and 5 bases, there was a span of 14 bases. The CDR3 length is 14 residues. CDR3 sequence: CASTSGRETGELFF. CDR3 nucleotide sequence: TGTGCCAGCACTTCAGGAAGAGAGACCGGGGAGCTGTTTTTT.

This clone is labeled as medium-sized. V usage is TRBV4-3 and J usage is TRBJ2-6; 7 positions agree with TRBD1. CDR1 LGHNA and CDR2 YSLEER come from the germline V gene. Trimming removed 3 bases from V and 2 bases from J; junction bases left unmatched: 7. The CDR3 runs 17 residues. CDR3 protein: CASSQRADRAGANVLTF. The CDR3 DNA is TGCGCCAGCAGCCAGCGAGCAGACAGGGCTGGGGCCAACGTCCTGACTTTC.

The rearrangement links TRBV6-6 to TRBJ2-2; D is uncertain. The CDR3 runs to 15 residues. Looked up from germline, CDR1 is MNHNY and CDR2 is SVGAGI (reference sequence). Trimming took 5 bases from V and 0 from J, leaving 10 bases between them. Written as DNA, the CDR3 is TGTGCCAGCAGTCATCAACTACCGAACACCGGGGAGCTGTTTTTT. This encodes CASSHQLPNTGELFF.

This clone came up once. CDR3 sequence reads: CASSQVTGGAGYNSPLHF. DNA for the CDR3: TGTGCCAGCAGCCAAGTTACAGGGGGCGCGGGCTATAATTCACCCCTCCACTTT. The gene calls are TRBV14 and TRBJ1-6, with 9 bases that match TRBD1. V was pared by 1 base and J by 3 bases, with 7 bases of the junction left unmatched. Germline CDR1 is SGHDN and CDR2 is FVKESK. The CDR3 length is 18 residues.

This chain joins TRBV30 and TRBJ1-6, with D hard to call. The CDR3 has 16 residues. Germline V CDR1 and CDR2: GTSNPN, SVGIG (reference sequence). V was clipped by 0 bases and J by 5 bases, with 14 bases between them. CDR3 sequence (DNA): TGTGCCTGGAGTGTACAAGCCCCCGGGAATAATTCACCCCTCCACTTT. Its protein is CAWSVQAPGNNSPLHF.

J is TRBJ2-1 and V is TRBV19; D is perhaps TRBD1 (5 bases). The ends were cut back, 2 bases at V and 0 bases at J, with 17 bases in the middle. The CDR3 length is 18 residues. CDR1 and CDR2 from the germline V gene are LNHDA and SQIVND (reference sequence). The CDR3 is CASSILSIGDSSYNEQFF. For the CDR3, the DNA is TGTGCCAGTAGTATACTTTCCATTGGCGACAGCTCCTACAATGAGCAGTTCTTC.

The rearrangement uses TRBV7-2 and TRBJ2-5; a possible D gene is TRBD1 (6 bases). The V gene lost 4 bases and the J gene lost 0 bases, with 12 bases spanning the gap. The CDR3 extends over 15 amino acids. Germline values: CDR1 SGHTA, CDR2 FQGNSA. The CDR3 bases are TGTGCCAGCAGCTCAGGACAGACGTACCAAGAGACCCAGTACTTC. Its protein product is CASSSGQTYQETQYF.

This clone was picked up a small number of times. This sequence joins TRBV4-3 and TRBJ2-3; the match to TRBD2 covers 9 bases. In germline, CDR1 is LGHNA, CDR2 YSLEER. V lost 4 bases and J lost 6; bases outside the gene matches: 8. CDR3 size: 15 residues. CDR3 sequence (DNA): TGCGCCAGCAGCCCGTCCCTAGCGGGGACGGATACGCAGTATTTT. Translated, it gives CASSPSLAGTDTQYF.

This clone occurred once. The chain employs TRBV5-4 and TRBJ1-1, with 8 bases fitting TRBD1. The ends lost 1 base at V and 0 bases at J; junction bases unmatched: 5. The CDR3 is 16 residues long. Per the germline V gene, CDR1 is SGHNT and CDR2 is YYREEE (reference sequence). DNA of the CDR3: TGTGCCAGCAGCTTGAACCCGGGACAGGTGAACACTGAAGCTTTCTTT. The encoded protein is CASSLNPGQVNTEAFF. The variable domain in full, with the rest retrieved from reference TRBV5-4 and TRBJ1-1, is ETGVTQSPTHLIKTRGQQVTLRCSSQSGHNTVSWYQQALGQGPQFIFQYYREEENGRGNFPPRFSGLQFPNYSSELNVNALELDDSALYLCASSLNPGQVNTEAFFGQGTRLTVV.

The chain couples TRBV4-2 to TRBJ2-1; the match to TRBD1 covers 10 bases. The V and J ends lost 1 base and 7 bases, in that order; junction bases with no gene match: 7. Germline V CDR1 and CDR2: LGHNA, YNFKEQ. CDR3 length: 16 residues. The CDR3 bases are TGTGCCAGCAGCCAAGCCGGGACAGGGGATAGGAATGAGCAGTTCTTC. It encodes CASSQAGTGDRNEQFF.

This clone was seen a handful of times. The chain combines TRBV9 with TRBJ1-2; a possible D gene is TRBD1 (6 bases). This CDR3 comprises 15 residues. Looked up from germline, CDR1 is SGDLS and CDR2 is YYNGEE. V dropped 3 bases and J dropped 0 bases, with 12 bases sitting between them. In nucleotides, the CDR3 is TGTGCCAGCAGCGCCCAAGGGGGAACTAACTATGGCTACACCTTC. It is translated as CASSAQGGTNYGYTF.

The rearrangement uses TRBV4-3 and TRBJ1-1; D unresolved. V lost 4 bases to trimming and J lost 0 bases, with 6 bases between them. The CDR3 runs to 13 residues. Looked up from germline, CDR1 is LGHNA and CDR2 is YSLEER. The CDR3 loop is CASSLTVNTEAFF. Written as DNA, the CDR3 is TGCGCCAGCAGCCTTACAGTGAACACTGAAGCTTTCTTT.

The count of this clone is one. This rearrangement joins TRBV15 to TRBJ2-7; 8 nucleotides match TRBD1. The germline V gene has CDR1 LNHNV and CDR2 YYDKDF (reference sequence). The CDR3 loop spans 14 amino acids. Trimming at V came to 5 bases and at J to 6 bases, leaving 9 bases not matched to a gene. CDR3 amino acids: CATSGGTGGFEQYF. Written as DNA, the CDR3 is TGTGCCACCAGCGGTGGGACAGGTGGGTTCGAGCAGTACTTC.

The chain joins TRBV5-1 to TRBJ1-2; no clear D. The CDR3 runs 15 residues. The V end was cut by 5 bases, the J end by 3 bases, with 17 bases between. From germline, CDR1 is SGHRS and CDR2 YFSETQ. CDR3 residues: CASRSTRDVDYGYTF. The CDR3 nucleotides are TGCGCCAGCAGATCGACACGCGACGTGGACTATGGCTACACCTTC.

CDR3 loop: CASSLRQDRNTEAFF. CDR3 DNA sequence: TGTGCCAGCAGTCTACGACAGGACCGGAACACTGAAGCTTTCTTT. The genes are TRBV7-6 and TRBJ1-1, with D possibly TRBD1 on 6 matching bases. Trimming left V 6 bases short and J 1 base short, with 15 bases between. Germline lookup yields CDR1 SGHVS and CDR2 FNYEAQ. The CDR3 runs to 15 residues.